What follows are 32 T cell receptor beta chains derived from one specimen sequenced in a study of blood T cell repertoires in COVID-19. Sequencing was performed with immunoSEQ multiplex PCR; in TCRdb, only in-frame clones are kept and a portion is missing. The sample lists under 400,000 clones, about 87% seen once, with 10% in the top ten. Material: peripheral blood. These receptors were obtained from a woman aged 25 to 45 with COVID-19, enrolled during active disease.

In this sample, this clone turned up a few times. V is TRBV23-1 and J is TRBJ1-6; D is unresolved. TRBV23-1 is flagged as an ORF with uncertain function. This CDR3 spans 14 amino acids. The V end lost 3 bases, the J end lost 6 bases, and 9 bases lay between the germline ends. For the CDR3, the DNA is TGCGCCAGCAGTCAGGAGGACGGTAATTCACCCCTCCACTTT. Translated: CASSQEDGNSPLHF.

The chain recombines TRBV9 with TRBJ1-2, with a tentative D call TRBD1 (5 bases). V was clipped by 4 bases and J by 4 bases, with 17 bases between them. The CDR3 consists of 15 residues. The germline gives CDR1 SGDLS, CDR2 YYNGEE. The CDR3 sequence is CASSPARASFYGYTF. CDR3 bases: TGTGCCAGCAGCCCCGCCAGGGCGTCTTTCTATGGCTACACCTTC.

The rearrangement uses TRBV19 and TRBJ2-3, with TRBD2 identical over 9 bases. CDR1 is LNHDA, CDR2 SQIVND, per germline (reference sequence). The CDR3 runs to 15 residues. V was clipped by 6 bases and J by 5 bases; unmatched bases: 9. The CDR3 nucleotides are TGTGCCAGTAGGATTAGCGGGAGAAGCGTAGATACGCAGTATTTT. Its protein product is CASRISGRSVDTQYF.

This sequence joins TRBV10-3 and TRBJ2-1; D perhaps matches TRBD2 (5 bases). Germline lookup yields CDR1 ENHRY and CDR2 SYGVKD. V was pared by 7 bases and J by 7 bases, with 17 bases between. The CDR3 consists of 14 residues. As DNA, the CDR3 is TGTGCCATCAAGGAGGAAGTGGATGCAAATGAGCAGTTCTTC. Amino acids: CAIKEEVDANEQFF.

CDR3 in DNA: TGTGCCAGCAGTAGTTTCGACAGGGCCCATATTGTCCACTTT. Protein sequence: CASSSFDRAHIVHF. The gene calls are TRBV27 and TRBJ1-6; 7 nucleotides agree with TRBD1. The length of the CDR3 is 14 residues. Germline-derived CDR1 and CDR2 are MNHEY and SMNVEV (reference sequence). V was pared by 5 bases and J by 17 bases, with 15 bases of the junction left unmatched.

The gene calls are TRBV27 and TRBJ1-1; D not certain. The germline CDR1 and CDR2 sequences are MNHEY and SMNVEV (reference sequence). The CDR3 is made up of 11 amino acids. Trimming shortened V by 4 bases and J by 4 bases, and 4 bases separated the two germline ends. This CDR3 reads CASSSVTEAFF. CDR3 DNA: TGTGCCAGCAGTTCGGTCACTGAAGCTTTCTTT.

The rearrangement joins TRBV27 to TRBJ1-2, with 7 bases aligning to TRBD1. From germline, CDR1 is MNHEY and CDR2 SMNVEV (reference sequence). The V segment lost 6 bases and the J segment 8 bases; nucleotides outside the gene matches: 18. The CDR3 totals 16 residues. The CDR3 here is CASSRRAGTDISGYTF. For the CDR3, the DNA is TGTGCCAGCAGCCGTAGGGCCGGGACAGACATTTCCGGCTACACCTTC.

The V gene is TRBV4-3, the J gene TRBJ2-5; the D is unclear. CDR3 length: 14 amino acids. The V gene's germline CDR1 is LGHNA and CDR2 YSLEER. The V end was cut by 1 base, the J end by 5 bases, with 11 bases between. CDR3 sequence (DNA): TGCGCCAGCAGCCAAGGGAGAGCCGGGGAGACCCAGTACTTC. It yields the protein CASSQGRAGETQYF.

This chain joins TRBV6-2 or TRBV6-3 and TRBJ2-3, with D possibly matching TRBD2 (5 bases). In germline, CDR1 is MNHEY, CDR2 SVGEGT. Trimming shortened V by 5 bases and J by 0 bases, and 15 bases separated the two germline ends. The CDR3 runs 16 residues. CDR3 bases: TGTGCCAGCAGTACTCCGACTACGACTAGCACAGATACGCAGTATTTT. Its protein product is CASSTPTTTSTDTQYF.

The chain recombines TRBV9 with TRBJ2-3; 9 positions agree with TRBD2. CDR1 and CDR2 from the germline V gene are SGDLS and YYNGEE. V shed 0 bases, J shed 4 bases, and the junction held 6 bases outside the gene matches. The CDR3 consists of 16 residues. CDR3 sequence: CASSVVGAGGPDTQYF. The CDR3 DNA reads as TGTGCCAGCAGCGTAGTTGGAGCGGGAGGACCAGATACGCAGTATTTT.

V usage is TRBV4-1 and J usage is TRBJ1-1, with D possibly being TRBD1 (5 bases). Germline CDR1 and CDR2: MGHRA and YSYEKL. The CDR3 covers 13 residues. V lost 1 base and J lost 14, with 17 bases in between. The CDR3 is CASSQVGEDNLFF. In DNA, the CDR3 is TGCGCCAGCAGCCAAGTGGGGGAGGACAATTTGTTCTTT.

This rearrangement joins TRBV12-3 or TRBV12-4 to TRBJ2-7; 9 positions agree with TRBD1. The CDR3 spans 13 residues. J lost 9 bases, V lost 5 bases, and 8 bases had no gene match. The CDR3 loop reads CASSQRTGATQYF. Here the CDR3 DNA reads TGTGCCAGCAGTCAGCGGACAGGGGCGACGCAGTACTTC.

The rearrangement joins TRBV6-5 to TRBJ2-7; D gene ambiguous. Germline V gene data show CDR1 as MNHEY and CDR2 as SVGAGI. V dropped 8 bases and J dropped 3 bases, with 14 bases sitting between them. The CDR3 contains 13 residues. CDR3 nucleotide sequence: TGTGCCAGCCACATCAGCAGCGACTACGAGCAGTACTTC. It encodes CASHISSDYEQYF.

This clone was observed a single time. The chain uses TRBV30 and TRBJ2-5, with D perhaps matching TRBD2 (6 bases). The CDR3 is made up of 11 amino acids. Germline assignment: CDR1 GTSNPN and CDR2 SVGIG (reference sequence). The V end lost 4 bases, the J end lost 7 bases, and 10 bases lay between the germline ends. Here the CDR3 reads CAWTIGGTQYF. CDR3 nucleotide sequence: TGTGCCTGGACTATCGGGGGGACCCAGTACTTC.

Many counts were recorded for this clone. The J gene is TRBJ2-1, the V gene TRBV2; possibly TRBD1 for D (6 bases). Trimming took off 9 bases at V and 4 bases at J, with 7 bases between the two ends. Germline values: CDR1 SNHLY, CDR2 FYNNEI. The CDR3 is 11 amino acids. The DNA of the CDR3 is TGTGCCAGTAGGGGGTACAATGAGCAGTTCTTC. It is translated as CASRGYNEQFF.

The chain employs TRBV3-1 (or the pseudogene TRBV3-2) and TRBJ2-7; 10 bases agree with TRBD2. After removal of 4 bases from V and 2 bases from J, the junction contained 11 bases not matched to a gene. Germline CDR1 and CDR2: LGHDT and YNNKEL (reference sequence). The CDR3 totals 17 residues. In DNA, the CDR3 is TGTGCCAGCAGCCCCCCGCGAGTCCTAGCGGGAGCCTACGAGCAGTACTTC. It is translated as CASSPPRVLAGAYEQYF.

The CDR3 DNA reads TGCGCCAGCAGCCAAGCGGTAGAACTCACCGGGGAGCTGTTTTTT. This translates into CASSQAVELTGELFF. The V and J genes are TRBV4-1 and TRBJ2-2, with D uncertain. This CDR3 is 15 amino acids long. Germline CDR1 and CDR2: MGHRA and YSYEKL. V was trimmed by 1 base and J by 4 bases, leaving 10 bases between them.

The chain has TRBV28 and TRBJ1-5; D is unclear. Germline V gives CDR1 MDHEN, CDR2 SYDVKM. Trimming pared 6 bases from V and 3 bases from J, leaving 12 bases between. The CDR3 runs 14 residues. CDR3 residues: CASSPNYDNQPQHF. As DNA, the CDR3 is TGTGCCAGCAGCCCTAATTATGACAATCAGCCCCAGCATTTT.

A note on this clone: This sample also contains other DNA sequences that code for the same CDR3. This chain connects TRBV30 to TRBJ2-7; 8 bases are a match to TRBD1. V gave up 2 bases and J gave up 4 bases; unmatched junction bases: 1. The CDR3 has 12 residues. Per germline, CDR1 GTSNPN and CDR2 SVGIG (reference sequence). The CDR3 DNA reads as TGTGCCTGGAGTACAGGGGGTTACGAGCAGTACTTC. Encoded protein: CAWSTGGYEQYF.

DNA of the CDR3: TGCGCCAGCAGCTCGTCGGGTGCCGGGGCCAACGTCCTGACTTTC. Amino acid sequence: CASSSSGAGANVLTF. The chain combines TRBV5-1 with TRBJ2-6; no firm D call. CDR1 and CDR2 (germline): SGHRS, YFSETQ. Trimming removed 3 bases from V and 4 bases from J, with 11 bases in between. CDR3 length: 15 residues.

The chain combines TRBV21-1 with TRBJ1-5; the table names TRBD1, a call not compared with the DNA. TRBV21-1 is designated a pseudogene. The CDR3 totals 16 residues. The DNA for the CDR3 is TGTGCCAGCACGAAAAAAGGGACAGGGATGTATCAGCCCCAGCATTTT. This translates into CASTKKGTGMYQPQHF.

The V call is TRBV11-2, the J call TRBJ2-7; D might be TRBD2 (7 bases). Germline assignment: CDR1 SGHAT and CDR2 FQNNGV. Between the trimmed V and J ends, which lost 5 bases and 2 bases, there was a span of 16 bases. This CDR3 contains 15 residues. The CDR3 loop reads CASSAEGGVTYEQYF. As DNA, the CDR3 is TGTGCCAGCAGCGCCGAGGGGGGGGTTACCTACGAGCAGTACTTC.

The rearrangement uses TRBV19 and TRBJ2-7, with 7 bases identical to TRBD2. The CDR3 spans 16 residues. After removal of 3 bases from V and 1 base from J, the junction contained 9 bases not matched to a gene. The germline V gene encodes CDR1 LNHDA and CDR2 SQIVND (reference sequence). The CDR3 reads CASSMAWDYPSYEQYF. CDR3 DNA: TGTGCCAGTAGTATGGCCTGGGACTACCCTTCCTACGAGCAGTACTTC.

The gene calls are TRBV6-5 and TRBJ1-6; 8 nucleotides line up with TRBD1. Germline CDR1 reads MNHEY; CDR2 reads SVGAGI. The V segment lost 6 bases and the J segment 9 bases; nucleotides outside the gene matches: 7. This CDR3 is built from 14 residues. The CDR3 region has the DNA TGTGCCAGCAGCTCGGGACAGGAGGCTTCACCCCTCCACTTT. Translating gives CASSSGQEASPLHF.

The rearrangement joins TRBV19 to TRBJ2-1, with TRBD2 as a possible D gene (5 bases). Germline CDR1 is LNHDA and CDR2 is SQIVND (reference sequence). This CDR3 has 14 residues. Trimming shortened V by 3 bases and J by 5 bases, and 11 bases separated the two germline ends. This CDR3 is CASSIVGSDNEQFF. The CDR3 DNA sequence: TGTGCCAGTAGTATCGTCGGTAGCGACAATGAGCAGTTCTTC.

The V gene is TRBV3-1 (or the pseudogene TRBV3-2), the J gene TRBJ1-1; TRBD1 matches 8 bases. J lost 10 bases, V lost 4 bases, and 14 bases had no gene match. The germline CDR1 and CDR2 sequences are LGHDT and YNNKEL (reference sequence). The CDR3 runs 15 residues. The DNA for the CDR3 is TGTGCCAGCAGCCGGACCGGACAGGGAAGCGCGCGAGCTTTCTTT. Protein sequence: CASSRTGQGSARAFF.

The CDR3 sequence is CASRGNRGKGEKLFF. The CDR3 DNA reads as TGTGCCAGCAGGGGAAACAGGGGGAAGGGTGAAAAACTGTTTTTT. This sequence joins TRBV2 and TRBJ1-4; 8 bases match TRBD1. V gave up 6 bases and J gave up 7 bases; unmatched junction bases: 10. This CDR3 has 15 amino acids. Germline assignment: CDR1 SNHLY and CDR2 FYNNEI.

This clone was counted a single time. The rearrangement links TRBV14 to TRBJ2-7; 10 bases map to TRBD2. The germline gives CDR1 SGHDN, CDR2 FVKESK. The junction had 6 bases not matched to a gene; V was cut back by 0 bases and J by 7 bases. This CDR3 spans 15 amino acids. The CDR3 DNA sequence: TGTGCCAGCAGCCAAGAGCTAGCGGGAGTGGGGGAGCAGTACTTC. As protein: CASSQELAGVGEQYF.

The chain joins TRBV7-9 to TRBJ1-1, with 7 bases lining up with TRBD1. CDR1 and CDR2 from the germline V gene are SEHNR and FQNEAQ (reference sequence). The CDR3 is made up of 16 amino acids. V lost 5 bases, J lost 1 base, and 10 bases stayed unmatched. The DNA for the CDR3 is TGTGCCAGCAGCCAGAGGGACCGGGACAGGAACACTGAAGCTTTCTTT. This translates into CASSQRDRDRNTEAFF.

This chain joins TRBV18 and TRBJ1-2; TRBD1 agrees at 7 bases. The CDR3 is 17 amino acids. V shed 5 bases, J shed 0 bases, and the junction held 12 bases outside the gene matches. Germline lookup yields CDR1 KGHSH and CDR2 LQKENI. This CDR3 reads CASSAARTGRPNYGYTF. For the CDR3, the DNA is TGTGCCAGCTCAGCTGCTCGGACAGGCCGACCTAACTATGGCTACACCTTC.

V gene TRBV4-1 combines with J gene TRBJ1-4, with a tentative D call TRBD1 (5 bases). Trimming shortened V by 3 bases and J by 8 bases, and 16 bases separated the two germline ends. Per the germline V gene, CDR1 is MGHRA and CDR2 is YSYEKL. This CDR3 comprises 15 residues. DNA for the CDR3: TGCGCCAGCAGCCAGCAAGGGGTTTTAGGGGAAAAACTGTTTTTT. As protein: CASSQQGVLGEKLFF.

The chain joins TRBV7-9 to TRBJ2-5; 9 nucleotides align to TRBD2. V shed 5 bases, J shed 2 bases, and the junction held 15 bases outside the gene matches. CDR1 SEHNR and CDR2 FQNEAQ come from the germline V gene (reference sequence). The CDR3 sequence is 18 residues long. The CDR3 loop is CASSPRRASGTPQETQYF. The DNA for the CDR3 is TGTGCCAGCAGCCCTCGGAGGGCTAGCGGGACCCCTCAAGAGACCCAGTACTTC.